What follows are 8 T cell receptor beta chains derived from one specimen sequenced in a study of blood T cell repertoires in COVID-19. Produced via immunoSEQ multiplex PCR; TCRdb's table is partial and in-frame only. Of 150,000 to 250,000 clones in the sample, 65% to 85% are singletons; the top ten hold 7.5%. Sequenced: PBMCs or T cells enriched from blood (not recorded which). These receptors came from a middle-aged man who had recovered from COVID-19.

Only one count was recorded for this clone. The CDR3 DNA is TGTGCCAGCAGCTTATGGACTAGCGGAGATACGCAGTATTTT. Encoded protein: CASSLWTSGDTQYF. The rearrangement uses TRBV7-2 and TRBJ2-3; 10 bases are shared with TRBD2. The CDR3 runs to 14 residues. J gave up 5 bases and V 2 bases, and 1 base lay outside the gene matches. Looked up from germline, CDR1 is SGHTA and CDR2 is FQGNSA.

The chain combines TRBV28 with TRBJ2-7; 7 bases agree with TRBD1. The CDR3 totals 20 residues. Trimming cost V 5 bases and J 0 bases; bases outside gene matches: 22. Germline V lookup: CDR1 MDHEN, CDR2 SYDVKM. The CDR3 protein is CASSHITQGSSASLSYEQYF. The CDR3 region has the DNA TGTGCCAGCAGTCATATAACACAGGGGAGTAGCGCTAGTCTCTCCTACGAGCAGTACTTC.

The rearrangement joins TRBV6-5 to TRBJ1-2; TRBD1 agrees at 10 bases. Germline values: CDR1 MNHEY, CDR2 SVGAGI. Losses at the gene ends were 2 bases for V and 8 bases for J; bases not matched to a gene: 5. The CDR3 length is 14 residues. The CDR3: CASSYRDRGFGYTF. Written as DNA, the CDR3 is TGTGCCAGCAGTTACCGGGACAGGGGATTCGGCTACACCTTC.

This clone has ten or more counts. This sequence joins TRBV19 and TRBJ1-1; 7 bases map to TRBD1. The CDR3 has 14 amino acids. Germline CDR1 LNHDA, CDR2 SQIVND (reference sequence). V was pared by 6 bases and J by 1 base, with 5 bases of the junction left unmatched. The CDR3 coding sequence is TGTGCCAGTAGCCGACAGGGCACGAACACTGAAGCTTTCTTT. Translated, it gives CASSRQGTNTEAFF.

The V call is TRBV5-1, the J call TRBJ2-5; D might be TRBD1 (6 bases). Germline CDR1 and CDR2: SGHRS and YFSETQ. The CDR3 spans 14 residues. With 4 bases removed from V and 2 bases from J, the gap between germline ends came to 12 bases. In DNA, the CDR3 is TGCGCCAGCAGCCCCGGGACAAATCAAGAGACCCAGTACTTC. Its protein product is CASSPGTNQETQYF.

The chain recombines TRBV19 with TRBJ1-1, with D hard to call. V was trimmed by 4 bases and J by 4 bases, leaving 13 bases between them. The CDR3 contains 14 residues. Germline V lookup: CDR1 LNHDA, CDR2 SQIVND (reference sequence). Written as DNA, the CDR3 is TGTGCCAGTAGTAGACACTGGAGGGTCACTGAAGCTTTCTTT. Translating it yields CASSRHWRVTEAFF. Variable domain in full (rest from reference TRBV19 and TRBJ1-1): DGGITQSPKYLFRKEGQNVTLSCEQNLNHDAMYWYRQDPGQGLRLIYYSQIVNDFQKGDIAEGYSVSREKKESFPLTVTSAQKNPTAFYLCASSRHWRVTEAFFGQGTRLTVV.

The chain recombines TRBV2 with TRBJ1-2; D perhaps matches TRBD1 (5 bases). Germline V gene lookup returns CDR1 SNHLY and CDR2 FYNNEI. The ends were cut back, 4 bases at V and 5 bases at J, with 8 bases in the middle. The CDR3 is made up of 12 amino acids. The CDR3 reads CASSGGVYGYTF. CDR3 sequence (DNA): TGTGCCAGCAGTGGGGGGGTATATGGCTACACCTTC.

This clone was seen a few times. The chain couples TRBV30 to TRBJ1-2; 9 positions agree with TRBD1. J gave up 6 bases and V 1 base, and 12 bases lay outside the gene matches. Germline loops: CDR1 GTSNPN, CDR2 SVGIG (reference sequence). The CDR3 extends over 16 amino acids. The CDR3, as DNA: TGTGCCTGGAGTGGGATAAACCGGGACAGGGACGATGGCTACACCTTC. This sequence encodes CAWSGINRDRDDGYTF.